These 13 T cell receptor beta chains were sequenced from one sample in a study of lymphopenia after photon versus proton radiotherapy (dated by TCRdb to about 2019). The library was obtained by the immunoSEQ multiplex PCR assay. TCRdb's version of the immuneACCESS table is confined to in-frame rearrangements and falls short of the full clone set. An unresolved V gene accounts for under half of the shortfall where checked; the remainder is of unknown origin. This sample has 89,000 or so clones in its table, and approximately 82% of those were observed once. Clones ranked in the top ten supply about 1.3% of the sample. Sequencing was performed on peripheral blood, taken from a patient treated with proton-based radiotherapy. The source of these receptors is a man aged 55 to 69 with pancreatic cancer.

This clone came up once. This chain connects TRBV5-1 to TRBJ2-1, with 10 bases lining up with TRBD2. CDR3 size: 14 residues. V lost 7 bases and J lost 8; bases outside the gene matches: 9. Germline V CDR1 and CDR2: SGHRS, YFSETQ. The CDR3 sequence: CASGASGRSHEQFF. In DNA form, the CDR3 reads TGCGCCAGCGGGGCTAGCGGGAGATCGCATGAGCAGTTCTTC.

In the case of this clone: The junction departs from germline at one end; a sequencing error may be responsible. This chain uses TRBV7-6 with TRBJ2-3; 11 nucleotides match TRBD2. The germline V gene encodes CDR1 SGHVS and CDR2 FNYEAQ. This CDR3 comprises 17 residues. Here the CDR3 reads CASSLGGGLLAGGGAHF. The CDR3 nucleotides are TGTGCCAGCAGCTTAGGAGGGGGGTTGCTAGCGGGAGGTGGGGCACATTTT.

This chain joins TRBV5-6 and TRBJ2-7; a possible D gene is TRBD1 (5 bases). CDR1 and CDR2 from the germline V gene are SGHDT and YYEEEE. With 0 bases removed from V and 0 bases from J, the gap between germline ends came to 19 bases. The CDR3 consists of 18 residues. In DNA form, the CDR3 reads TGTGCCAGCAGCTTGGCCTTCATCAGGACACTTGACTCCTACGAGCAGTACTTC. Translated: CASSLAFIRTLDSYEQYF.

The J gene is TRBJ2-4, the V gene TRBV18; D gene ambiguous. The CDR3 length is 16 residues. Germline values: CDR1 KGHSH, CDR2 LQKENI. V was pared by 1 base and J by 1 base, with 11 bases between. The chain's CDR3 is CASSPLGGRAKNIQYF. DNA of the CDR3: TGTGCCAGCTCACCACTTGGTGGCAGGGCCAAAAACATTCAGTACTTC.

This sequence joins TRBV6-6 and TRBJ2-1, with D perhaps matching TRBD2 (5 bases). This CDR3 comprises 13 residues. Trimming took 11 bases from V and 0 from J, leaving 11 bases between them. Germline V gene data show CDR1 as MNHNY and CDR2 as SVGAGI (reference sequence). The CDR3 nucleotides read TGTGCCGGGTCACGGGACTCCTACAATGAGCAGTTCTTC. Residues: CAGSRDSYNEQFF.

CDR3 protein: CASSLRSGRGEQFF. DNA for the CDR3: TGCGCCAGCAGCTTGCGGAGCGGGAGGGGTGAGCAGTTCTTC. The chain couples TRBV5-1 to TRBJ2-1; 10 bases align to TRBD2. The CDR3 has 14 amino acids. V was clipped by 1 base and J by 9 bases; unmatched bases: 4. Germline V gene lookup returns CDR1 SGHRS and CDR2 YFSETQ.

This clone qualifies as medium-sized. J is TRBJ1-3 and V is TRBV21-1. TRBV21-1 is deemed a pseudogene. CDR3 length: 10 residues. As DNA, the CDR3 is TGTGCCAGCCGGGCAAACACCATATATTTT. It codes for CASRANTIYF.

V gene TRBV6-5 combines with J gene TRBJ2-7; tentative D call: TRBD1 (6 bases). In germline, CDR1 is MNHEY, CDR2 SVGAGI. The CDR3 contains 14 residues. Trimming took 6 bases from V and 7 from J, leaving 19 bases between them. The CDR3 sequence: CASRRSGVGSEQYF. In DNA form, the CDR3 reads TGTGCCAGCAGGAGATCAGGGGTAGGAAGTGAGCAGTACTTC.

This sequence joins TRBV11-1 and TRBJ2-2; TRBD2 aligns across 7 bases. J lost 2 bases, V lost 2 bases, and 5 bases had no gene match. This CDR3 has 16 amino acids. CDR1 SGHAT and CDR2 FQDESV come from the germline V gene (reference sequence). In nucleotides, the CDR3 is TGTGCCAGCAGCTTAAACGCGGGAGTAAACACCGGGGAGCTGTTTTTT. The encoded protein is CASSLNAGVNTGELFF.

The V gene is TRBV5-4, the J gene TRBJ2-7; tentative D call: TRBD1 (6 bases). CDR3 size: 15 residues. The V gene lost 1 base and the J gene lost 1 base, with 12 bases spanning the gap. Germline V gives CDR1 SGHNT, CDR2 YYREEE (reference sequence). The CDR3 sequence: CASSLNRALSYEQYF. CDR3 nucleotide sequence: TGTGCCAGCAGCTTGAACAGGGCTCTATCCTACGAGCAGTACTTC.

V gene TRBV10-3 combines with J gene TRBJ2-5; 9 bases are shared with TRBD2. This CDR3 is built from 14 residues. In germline, CDR1 is ENHRY, CDR2 SYGVKD. Trimming removed 5 bases from V and 3 bases from J; junction bases left unmatched: 4. CDR3 region: CAISLSGREETQYF. In DNA form, the CDR3 reads TGTGCCATCAGTCTTAGCGGGAGAGAAGAGACCCAGTACTTC.

The chain combines TRBV5-1 with TRBJ1-1; D possibly corresponds to TRBD1 (5 bases). The V and J ends lost 0 bases and 5 bases respectively, with 11 bases between them. This CDR3 spans 14 amino acids. Germline loops: CDR1 SGHRS, CDR2 YFSETQ. Here the CDR3 reads CASSLGSGGTEAFF. The CDR3 DNA reads as TGCGCCAGCAGCTTGGGCTCTGGGGGGACTGAAGCTTTCTTT.

The chain couples TRBV27 to TRBJ2-5, with 12 positions matching TRBD2. Germline values: CDR1 MNHEY, CDR2 SMNVEV (reference sequence). With V trimmed by 4 bases and J by 6 bases, 3 bases remained unmatched. The CDR3 is made up of 14 amino acids. The chain's CDR3 is CASSSSGRAKTQYF. For the CDR3, the DNA is TGTGCCAGCAGTTCTAGCGGGAGGGCCAAGACCCAGTACTTC.